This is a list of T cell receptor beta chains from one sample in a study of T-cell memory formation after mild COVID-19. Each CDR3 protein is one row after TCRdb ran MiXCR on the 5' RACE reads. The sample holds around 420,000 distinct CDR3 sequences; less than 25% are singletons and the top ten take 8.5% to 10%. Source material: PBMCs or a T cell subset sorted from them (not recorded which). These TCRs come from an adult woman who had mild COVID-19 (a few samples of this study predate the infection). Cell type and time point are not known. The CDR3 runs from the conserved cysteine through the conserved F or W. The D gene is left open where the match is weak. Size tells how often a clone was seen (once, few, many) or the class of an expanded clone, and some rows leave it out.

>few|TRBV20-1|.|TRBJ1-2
CSARDENRRYGYTF
TGCAGTGCTAGAGATGAAAACAGACGGTATGGCTACACCTTC
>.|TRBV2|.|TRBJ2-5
CASRSGPGETQYF
TGTGCCAGCAGATCGGGGCCTGGGGAGACCCAGTACTTC
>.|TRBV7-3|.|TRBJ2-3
CASSNGADTQYF
TGTGCCAGCAGCAATGGGGCAGATACGCAGTATTTT
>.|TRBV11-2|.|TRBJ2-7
CASSLPRQAPDYEQYF
TGTGCCAGCAGCTTACCCCGACAGGCCCCCGACTACGAGCAGTACTTC
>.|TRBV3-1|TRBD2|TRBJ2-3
CASSRRLAKDTQYF
TGTGCCAGCAGCCGAAGACTAGCGAAAGATACGCAGTATTTT
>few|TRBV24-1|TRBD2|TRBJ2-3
CATSDSPSGGVTDTQYF
TGTGCCACCAGTGATTCCCCTAGCGGGGGGGTTACAGATACGCAGTATTTT
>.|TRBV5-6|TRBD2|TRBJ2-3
CASSRITSGSPSTDTQYF
TGTGCCAGCAGTAGAATAACTAGCGGGAGCCCTAGCACAGATACGCAGTATTTT
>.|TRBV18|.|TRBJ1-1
CASSPPSTEAFF
TGTGCCAGCTCACCACCGTCTACTGAAGCTTTCTTT
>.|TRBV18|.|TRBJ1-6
CASSPPDKYSPLHF
TGTGCCAGCTCACCACCGGACAAATATTCACCCCTCCACTTT
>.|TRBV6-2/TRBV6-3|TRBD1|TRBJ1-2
CASTAPSGTGNYGYTF
TGTGCCAGCACCGCACCCTCCGGGACAGGGAACTATGGCTACACCTTC